The next 26 T cell receptor beta chains were all read from a single sample in a study of shared clonotypes between healthy human individuals. Assay used: immunoSEQ multiplex PCR; TCRdb lists only in-frame clones, some missing. Counted here are about 1.5 million clones, 95% to 97% occurring once; the ten biggest clones make up approximately 1.1%. The specimen was naive CD4+ T cells sorted from blood. Subset here: CD45RA+ positively selected. Receptors were obtained from a young man in good health.

The chain is built from TRBV19 and TRBJ2-2; possible D gene TRBD2, 5 bases. Germline V gene lookup returns CDR1 LNHDA and CDR2 SQIVND (reference sequence). The CDR3 is made up of 13 amino acids. V lost 8 bases to trimming and J lost 6 bases, with 13 bases between them. The CDR3 region is CASGRVRAGELFF. CDR3 in DNA: TGTGCCAGTGGGCGGGTCCGGGCCGGGGAGCTGTTTTTT.

This chain connects TRBV7-9 to TRBJ2-3, with D unresolved. The germline V gene encodes CDR1 SEHNR and CDR2 FQNEAQ (reference sequence). The CDR3 is made up of 13 amino acids. V lost 10 bases, J lost 4 bases, and 15 bases lay in between. CDR3 in amino acids: CANSRLGSDTQYF. CDR3 in DNA: TGTGCCAACTCCCGGCTAGGGTCAGATACGCAGTATTTT.

The chain is built from TRBV5-1 and TRBJ2-2, with 16 bases identical to TRBD2. V shed 3 bases and J 7 bases; nucleotides not matched to a gene: 6. Germline CDR1 SGHRS, CDR2 YFSETQ. The CDR3 is 17 amino acids. Here the CDR3 reads CASSSGLAGGPNGELFF. CDR3 DNA sequence: TGCGCCAGCAGCTCGGGACTAGCGGGAGGGCCTAACGGGGAGCTGTTTTTT.

The chain links TRBV7-6 to TRBJ2-5, with D perhaps TRBD2 (5 bases). The V and J ends lost 5 bases and 10 bases respectively, with 17 bases between them. The CDR3 sequence is 13 residues long. Germline V CDR1 and CDR2: SGHVS, FNYEAQ. CDR3 in DNA: TGTGCCAGCAGCGAGAGCCAACCCGGGGACCAGTACTTC. Its protein product is CASSESQPGDQYF. The full variable domain, with the rest looked up from reference TRBV7-6 and TRBJ2-5, is GAGVSQSPRYKVTKRGQDVALRCDPISGHVSLYWYRQALGQGPEFLTYFNYEAQQDKSGLPNDRFSAERPEGSISTLTIQRTEQRDSAMYRCASSESQPGDQYFGPGTRLLVL.

With respect to this clone: One junction end disagrees with the germline gene, perhaps due to a read error. The identical CDR3 is also encoded by other nucleotide sequences in the sample. The V call is TRBV7-9, the J call TRBJ1-2; 7 nucleotides align to TRBD1. From germline, CDR1 is SEHNR and CDR2 FQNEAQ (reference sequence). CDR3 length: 13 residues. The CDR3 loop is CASKRQGGYGYTF. In DNA, the CDR3 is TGTGCCAGCAAACGACAGGGAGGCTATGGTTACACCTTC.

In this sample, this clone turned up once. The CDR3 DNA is TGTGCCAGCGCTTATAGGCCAGGGGACGACAATCAGCCCCAGCATTTT. As protein: CASAYRPGDDNQPQHF. The chain is built from TRBV7-8 and TRBJ1-5, with D maybe TRBD1 (6 bases). CDR3 length equals 16 residues. Per germline, CDR1 SGHVS and CDR2 FQNEAQ. V lost 8 bases and J 3 bases, leaving 20 bases between the germline ends.

V is TRBV11-2 and J is TRBJ2-1, with 7 bases matching TRBD2. Germline assignment: CDR1 SGHAT and CDR2 FQNNGV. The CDR3 is 13 amino acids. Germline trimming cut 6 bases from V and 8 bases from J; bases unmatched to any gene: 7. Here the CDR3 DNA reads TGTGCCAGCAGTCGGGGGGTTGGCTATGAGCAGTTCTTC. This codes for CASSRGVGYEQFF.

The chain joins TRBV7-2 to TRBJ2-5; TRBD1 matches at 9 bases. The CDR3 spans 14 residues. The germline V gene encodes CDR1 SGHTA and CDR2 FQGNSA. V lost 4 bases, J lost 5 bases, and 5 bases stayed unmatched. DNA for the CDR3: TGTGCCAGCAGCTCTCCCGGACAGGGGGAGACCCAGTACTTC. Translated: CASSSPGQGETQYF.

The chain joins TRBV5-6 to TRBJ2-4; D gene ambiguous. V lost 2 bases and J lost 10, with 10 bases in between. The CDR3 has 12 amino acids. CDR1 is SGHDT, CDR2 YYEEEE, per germline. The CDR3 reads CASSLMEGIQYF. CDR3 in DNA: TGTGCCAGCAGCTTAATGGAAGGTATTCAGTACTTC.

This chain connects TRBV10-3 to TRBJ2-3, with a possible D match to TRBD1 (5 bases). The CDR3 has 15 residues. Per the germline V gene, CDR1 is ENHRY and CDR2 is SYGVKD. The V gene lost 2 bases and the J gene lost 2 bases, with 11 bases spanning the gap. The CDR3 nucleotides are TGTGCCATCAGTGAGAGGACACTGGACACAGATACGCAGTATTTT. Encoded protein: CAISERTLDTDTQYF.

The gene calls are TRBV5-4 and TRBJ1-5; D is ambiguous. The CDR3 runs to 12 residues. V was trimmed by 3 bases and J by 6 bases, leaving 7 bases between them. The germline gives CDR1 SGHNT, CDR2 YYREEE (reference sequence). CDR3 coding DNA: TGTGCCAGCAGCTCCGCGGGTCAGCCCCAGCATTTT. Translation gives CASSSAGQPQHF.

The chain couples TRBV29-1 to TRBJ2-3, with 16 bases identical to TRBD2. Germline trimming cut 5 bases from V and 0 bases from J; bases unmatched to any gene: 8. CDR3 length: 18 amino acids. Germline V gives CDR1 SQVTM, CDR2 ANQGSEA. The CDR3 DNA sequence: TGCAGCGTTTCGGGGACTAGCGGGAGGGGGGCTAGCACAGATACGCAGTATTTT. It yields the protein CSVSGTSGRGASTDTQYF.

The V call is TRBV9, the J call TRBJ2-2; possibly TRBD2 for D (6 bases). Germline V gives CDR1 SGDLS, CDR2 YYNGEE. The V gene lost 0 bases and the J gene lost 1 base, with 10 bases spanning the gap. This CDR3 has 16 residues. This chain's CDR3 is CASSVEAAGNTGELFF. The CDR3 region has the DNA TGTGCCAGCAGCGTAGAAGCAGCGGGGAACACCGGGGAGCTGTTTTTT.

The chain employs TRBV28 and TRBJ1-5, with 9 nucleotides matching TRBD1. CDR3 size: 14 residues. Germline V gene lookup returns CDR1 MDHEN and CDR2 SYDVKM. The trim removed 5 bases at V and 6 bases at J, leaving 5 bases unmatched. The CDR3 sequence: CASSIRDRVQPQHF. CDR3 coding DNA: TGTGCCAGCAGTATACGGGACAGGGTTCAGCCCCAGCATTTT.

J is TRBJ1-1 and V is TRBV18; D is uncertain. V lost 6 bases, J lost 5 bases, and 13 bases lay in between. CDR1 and CDR2 (germline): KGHSH, LQKENI. This CDR3 region has 13 residues. CDR3 loop: CASSRNTATEAFF. The CDR3 coding sequence is TGTGCCAGCTCCCGCAATACGGCGACTGAAGCTTTCTTT.

The chain couples TRBV13 to TRBJ2-7; 9 positions agree with TRBD2. CDR1 and CDR2 (germline): PRHDT, FYEKMQ (reference sequence). The CDR3 has 15 amino acids. V gave up 3 bases and J gave up 4 bases; unmatched junction bases: 7. CDR3 loop: CASSLGGRAGYEQYF. CDR3 sequence (DNA): TGTGCCAGCAGCTTGGGCGGGAGGGCCGGGTACGAGCAGTACTTC.

V and J are TRBV7-2 and TRBJ2-3; weak D call: TRBD2 (5 bases). Germline V gene data show CDR1 as SGHTA and CDR2 as FQGNSA. With 1 base removed from V and 0 bases from J, the gap between germline ends came to 8 bases. The CDR3 runs 15 residues. The chain's CDR3 is CASSLDGISTDTQYF. CDR3 DNA sequence: TGTGCCAGCAGCTTAGACGGGATAAGCACAGATACGCAGTATTTT.

About this clone itself: The same CDR3 arises from other DNA sequences in this sample as well. This chain connects TRBV19 to TRBJ2-1; 9 bases line up with TRBD2. The CDR3 has 15 amino acids. CDR1 is LNHDA and CDR2 is SQIVND in the germline V gene (reference sequence). V lost 1 base, J lost 10 bases, and 8 bases stayed unmatched. The CDR3 loop is CASSIARGLAGEQFF. In DNA, the CDR3 is TGTGCCAGTAGTATAGCGAGGGGACTAGCAGGCGAGCAGTTCTTC.

The CDR3, as DNA: TGTGCCAGCTCACCACCGCTTCGGCTAGCGGGAGGGGCCGGGGAGCTGTTTTTT. It yields the protein CASSPPLRLAGGAGELFF. The genes are TRBV18 and TRBJ2-2, with 12 bases lining up with TRBD2. The germline V gene encodes CDR1 KGHSH and CDR2 LQKENI. The CDR3 sequence is 18 residues long. V lost 0 bases, J lost 6 bases, and 8 bases stayed unmatched.

The chain carries TRBV7-3 and TRBJ2-3, with TRBD2 identical over 9 bases. The CDR3 loop spans 15 amino acids. V lost 4 bases to trimming and J lost 4 bases; unmatched junction nucleotides: 6. Per the germline V gene, CDR1 is SGHTA and CDR2 is FQGTGA. CDR3 loop: CASSSGLAPSDTQYF. The DNA of the CDR3 is TGTGCCAGCAGCTCGGGACTAGCACCCTCAGATACGCAGTATTTT. Together with reference TRBV7-3 and TRBJ2-3, the CDR3 gives the full variable domain: GAGVSQTPSNKVTEKGKYVELRCDPISGHTALYWYRQSLGQGPEFLIYFQGTGAADDSGLPNDRFFAVRPEGSVSTLKIQRTERGDSAVYLCASSSGLAPSDTQYFGPGTRLTVL.

The chain carries TRBV28 and TRBJ1-1, with a tentative D call TRBD1 (5 bases). Germline CDR1 reads MDHEN; CDR2 reads SYDVKM. V was trimmed by 8 bases and J by 4 bases, leaving 11 bases between them. The CDR3 loop spans 12 amino acids. Here the CDR3 DNA reads TGTGCCAGCGGGGGTCCGATCACTGAAGCTTTCTTT. It is translated as CASGGPITEAFF.

The chain uses TRBV23-1 and TRBJ2-7; maybe TRBD2 (5 bases). TRBV23-1 is flagged as an ORF with uncertain function. CDR3 length: 14 amino acids. V was clipped by 6 bases and J by 7 bases, with 19 bases between them. This chain's CDR3 is CASRVEDSFKEQYF. The CDR3 region has the DNA TGCGCCAGCAGGGTTGAGGACTCCTTCAAGGAGCAGTACTTC.

The chain employs TRBV11-3 and TRBJ2-6, with D hard to call. Deletions cut 1 base from V and 2 bases from J, with 0 bases between. CDR3 size: 13 residues. The germline CDR1 and CDR2 sequences are SGHNT and YENEEA. The CDR3, as DNA: TGTGCCAGCAGCTTAGCTGGGGCCAACGTCCTGACTTTC. It specifies CASSLAGANVLTF.

The chain joins TRBV5-4 to TRBJ2-2; unclear D gene. Germline CDR1 SGHNT, CDR2 YYREEE (reference sequence). V lost 7 bases to trimming and J lost 5 bases, with 24 bases between them. This CDR3 is built from 17 residues. The CDR3 bases are TGTGCCAGCTTTCCGTCCCCGACGGCGGAAATAACCGGGGAGCTGTTTTTT. Protein sequence: CASFPSPTAEITGELFF.

The gene calls are TRBV19 and TRBJ2-1; D possibly matches TRBD1 or TRBD2 (6 bases each). The CDR3 runs to 13 residues. Germline CDR1 is LNHDA and CDR2 is SQIVND (reference sequence). V was cut by 10 bases and J by 1 base, with 11 bases left in between. CDR3 nucleotide sequence: TGTGCCACTACGGGGGCTTCCTACAATGAGCAGTTCTTC. Translated: CATTGASYNEQFF. The full variable domain, its missing parts supplied by reference TRBV19 and TRBJ2-1, is DGGITQSPKYLFRKEGQNVTLSCEQNLNHDAMYWYRQDPGQGLRLIYYSQIVNDFQKGDIAEGYSVSREKKESFPLTVTSAQKNPTAFYLCATTGASYNEQFFGPGTRLTVL.

The chain recombines TRBV11-2 with TRBJ1-5; no definite D call. Germline CDR1 is SGHAT and CDR2 is FQNNGV. V lost 1 base and J 0 bases, leaving 7 bases between the germline ends. There are 15 residues in the CDR3. The CDR3 loop is CASSLVGNSNQPQHF. CDR3 bases: TGTGCCAGCAGCTTAGTTGGAAATAGCAATCAGCCCCAGCATTTT. The full variable domain, with the rest looked up from reference TRBV11-2 and TRBJ1-5, is EAGVAQSPRYKIIEKRQSVAFWCNPISGHATLYWYQQILGQGPKLLIQFQNNGVVDDSQLPKDRFSAERLKGVDSTLKIQPAKLEDSAVYLCASSLVGNSNQPQHFGDGTRLSIL.